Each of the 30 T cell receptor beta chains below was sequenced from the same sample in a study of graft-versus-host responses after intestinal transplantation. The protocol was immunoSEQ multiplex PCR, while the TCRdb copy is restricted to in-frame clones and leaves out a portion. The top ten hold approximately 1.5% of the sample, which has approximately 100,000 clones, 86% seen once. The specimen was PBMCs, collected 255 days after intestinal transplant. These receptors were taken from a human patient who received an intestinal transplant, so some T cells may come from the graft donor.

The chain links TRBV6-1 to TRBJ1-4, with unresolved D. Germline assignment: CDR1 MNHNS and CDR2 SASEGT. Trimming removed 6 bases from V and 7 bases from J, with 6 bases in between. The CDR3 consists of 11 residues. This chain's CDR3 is CASSHSEKLFF. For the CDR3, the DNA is TGTGCCAGCAGCCACAGTGAAAAACTGTTTTTT.

Here the CDR3 reads CASSFNSVREQYF. CDR3 DNA sequence: TGTGCCAGCAGCTTTAATTCAGTACGGGAGCAGTACTTC. The chain uses TRBV7-2 and TRBJ2-7; D is uncertain. CDR1 is SGHTA and CDR2 is FQGNSA in the germline V gene. Deletions cut 3 bases from V and 7 bases from J, with 13 bases between. There are 13 residues in the CDR3. Full variable domain (remainder filled in from reference TRBV7-2 and TRBJ2-7): GAGVSQSPSNKVTEKGKDVELRCDPISGHTALYWYRQSLGQGLEFLIYFQGNSAPDKSGLPSDRFSAERTGGSVSTLTIQRTQQEDSAVYLCASSFNSVREQYFGPGTRLTVT.

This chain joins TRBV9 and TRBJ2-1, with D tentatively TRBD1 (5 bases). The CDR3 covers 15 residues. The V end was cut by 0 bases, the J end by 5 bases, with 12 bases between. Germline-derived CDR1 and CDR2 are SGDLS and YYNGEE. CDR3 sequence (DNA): TGTGCCAGCAGCGTAGTGGCAGGGCTGGACAATGAGCAGTTCTTC. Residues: CASSVVAGLDNEQFF.

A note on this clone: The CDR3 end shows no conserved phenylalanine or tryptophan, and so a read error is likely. CDR3 sequence (DNA): TGTGCCAGCACAGGGGCAGGGAGCTACGAGCAGTACGGC. This gives the protein CASTGAGSYEQYG. V and J are TRBV6-1 and TRBJ2-7; possible D gene TRBD1, 6 bases. Germline lookup yields CDR1 MNHNS and CDR2 SASEGT. V lost 7 bases, J lost 3 bases, and 13 bases lay in between. This CDR3 has 13 residues.

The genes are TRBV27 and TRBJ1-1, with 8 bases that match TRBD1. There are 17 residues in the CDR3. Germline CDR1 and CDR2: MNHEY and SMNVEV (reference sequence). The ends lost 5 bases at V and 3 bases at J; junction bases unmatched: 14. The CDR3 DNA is TGTGCCAGCAGTCCCCTTTCAGGGGGCTGGGGTGACACTGAAGCTTTCTTT. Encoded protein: CASSPLSGGWGDTEAFF.

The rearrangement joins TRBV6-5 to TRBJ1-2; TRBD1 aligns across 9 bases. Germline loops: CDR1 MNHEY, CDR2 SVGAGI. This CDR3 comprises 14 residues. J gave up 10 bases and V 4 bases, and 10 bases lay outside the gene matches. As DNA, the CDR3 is TGTGCCAGCAGTTCCTTGGGACAGGGAGCAATCTACACCTTC. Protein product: CASSSLGQGAIYTF.

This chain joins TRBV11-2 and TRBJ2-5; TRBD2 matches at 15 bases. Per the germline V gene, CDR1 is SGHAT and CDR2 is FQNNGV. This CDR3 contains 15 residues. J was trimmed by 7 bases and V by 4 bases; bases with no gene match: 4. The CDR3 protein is CASSSGLAGGRTQYF. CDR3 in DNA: TGTGCCAGCAGCTCGGGACTAGCGGGGGGCCGGACCCAGTACTTC.

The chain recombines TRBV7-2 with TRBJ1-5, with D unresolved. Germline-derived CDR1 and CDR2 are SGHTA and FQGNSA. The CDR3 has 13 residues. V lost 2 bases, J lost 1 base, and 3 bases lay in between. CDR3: CASSLTSNQPQHF. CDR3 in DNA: TGTGCCAGCAGCTTAACGAGCAATCAGCCCCAGCATTTT.

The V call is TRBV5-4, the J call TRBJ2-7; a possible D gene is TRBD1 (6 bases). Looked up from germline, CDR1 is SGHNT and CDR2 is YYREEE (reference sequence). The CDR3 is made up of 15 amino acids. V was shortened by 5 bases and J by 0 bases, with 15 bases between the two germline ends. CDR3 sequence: CASSSTGLSSYEQYV. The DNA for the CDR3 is TGTGCCAGCAGTTCGACAGGACTCAGCTCCTACGAGCAGTACGTC.

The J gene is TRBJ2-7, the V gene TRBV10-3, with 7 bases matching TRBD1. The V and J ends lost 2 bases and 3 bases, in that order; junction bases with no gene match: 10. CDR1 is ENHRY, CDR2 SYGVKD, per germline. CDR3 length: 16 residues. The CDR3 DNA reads TGTGCCATCAGTGAGACGGCAGGGGGTGGGTTCTACGAGCAGTACTTC. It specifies CAISETAGGGFYEQYF.

The CDR3 DNA reads TGTGCCAGCAGCGTTTCCGGGGCCGCAAGGACGCAGTATTTT. Translating it yields CASSVSGAARTQYF. The chain recombines TRBV9 with TRBJ2-3; D may correspond to TRBD1 or TRBD2 (5 bases each). Germline V lookup: CDR1 SGDLS, CDR2 YYNGEE. There are 14 residues in the CDR3. Trimming removed 2 bases from V and 9 bases from J, with 16 bases in between.

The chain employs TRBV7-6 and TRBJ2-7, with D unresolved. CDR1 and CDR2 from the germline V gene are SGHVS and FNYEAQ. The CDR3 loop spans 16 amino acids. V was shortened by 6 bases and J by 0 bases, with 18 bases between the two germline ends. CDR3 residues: CASRVSSGPSSYEQYV. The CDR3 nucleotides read TGTGCCAGCAGGGTTTCCTCGGGCCCTAGCTCCTACGAGCAGTACGTC.

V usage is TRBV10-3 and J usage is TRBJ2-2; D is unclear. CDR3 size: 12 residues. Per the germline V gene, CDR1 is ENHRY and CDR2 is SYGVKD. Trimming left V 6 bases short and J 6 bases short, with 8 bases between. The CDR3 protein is CAIRRPPGELFF. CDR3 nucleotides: TGTGCCATCAGGAGGCCCCCCGGGGAGCTGTTTTTT.

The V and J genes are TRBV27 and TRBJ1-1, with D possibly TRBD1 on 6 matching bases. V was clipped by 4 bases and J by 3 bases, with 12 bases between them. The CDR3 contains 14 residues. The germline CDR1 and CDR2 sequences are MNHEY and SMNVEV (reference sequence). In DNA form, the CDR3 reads TGTGCCAGCAGTTCAACAGGGTGGGACACTGAAGCTTTCTTT. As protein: CASSSTGWDTEAFF.

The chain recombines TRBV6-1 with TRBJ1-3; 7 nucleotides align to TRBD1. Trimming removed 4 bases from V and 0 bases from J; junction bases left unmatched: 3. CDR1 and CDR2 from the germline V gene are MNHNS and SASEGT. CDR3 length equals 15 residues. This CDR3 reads CASSGGTASGNTIYF. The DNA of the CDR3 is TGTGCCAGCAGTGGGGGGACAGCCTCTGGAAACACCATATATTTT.

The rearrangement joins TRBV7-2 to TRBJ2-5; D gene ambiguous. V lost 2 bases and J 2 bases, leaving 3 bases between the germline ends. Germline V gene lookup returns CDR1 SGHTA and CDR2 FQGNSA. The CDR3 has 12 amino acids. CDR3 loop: CASSLLQETQYF. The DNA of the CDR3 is TGTGCCAGCAGCTTACTGCAAGAGACCCAGTACTTC.

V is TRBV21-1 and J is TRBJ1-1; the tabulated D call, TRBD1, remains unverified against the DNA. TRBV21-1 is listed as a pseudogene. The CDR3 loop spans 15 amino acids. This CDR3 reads CASSKFPTGNTEAFF. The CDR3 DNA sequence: TGTGCCAGCAGCAAGTTTCCGACAGGGAACACTGAAGCTTTCTTT.

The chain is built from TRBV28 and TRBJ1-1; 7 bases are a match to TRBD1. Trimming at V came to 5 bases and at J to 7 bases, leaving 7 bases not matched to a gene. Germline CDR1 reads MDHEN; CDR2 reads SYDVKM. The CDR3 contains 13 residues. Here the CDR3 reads CASSVTGTIEAFF. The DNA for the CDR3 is TGTGCCAGCAGTGTGACAGGGACGATTGAAGCTTTCTTT.

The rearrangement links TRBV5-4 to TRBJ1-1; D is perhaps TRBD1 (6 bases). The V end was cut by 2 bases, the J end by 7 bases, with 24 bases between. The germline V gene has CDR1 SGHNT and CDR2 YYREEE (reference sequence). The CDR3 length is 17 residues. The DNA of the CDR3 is TGTGCCAGCAGCTTAATGACACCGCGGGAACAACAGGGTGAAGCTTTCTTT. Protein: CASSLMTPREQQGEAFF.

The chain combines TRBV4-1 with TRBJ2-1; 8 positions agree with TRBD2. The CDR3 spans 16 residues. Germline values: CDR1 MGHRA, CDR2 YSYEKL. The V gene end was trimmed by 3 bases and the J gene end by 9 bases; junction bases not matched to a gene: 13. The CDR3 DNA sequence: TGCGCCAGCAGCCACTTACCGGGAGCTGCGGGGGGTGAGCAGTTCTTC. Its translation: CASSHLPGAAGGEQFF.

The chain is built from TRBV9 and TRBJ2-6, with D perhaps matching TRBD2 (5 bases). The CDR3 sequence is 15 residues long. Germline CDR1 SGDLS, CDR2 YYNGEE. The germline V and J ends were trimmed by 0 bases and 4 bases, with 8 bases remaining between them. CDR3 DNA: TGTGCCAGCAGCGTAGTAGGGAGCGGGGCCAACGTCCTGACTTTC. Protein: CASSVVGSGANVLTF.

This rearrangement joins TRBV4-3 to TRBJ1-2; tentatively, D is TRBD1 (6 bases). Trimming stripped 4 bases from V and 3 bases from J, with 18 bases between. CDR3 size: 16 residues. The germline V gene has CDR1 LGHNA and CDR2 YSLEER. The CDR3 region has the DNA TGCGCCAGCAGCCTCGCACAAGGCCCAGGGGACTATGGCTACACCTTC. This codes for CASSLAQGPGDYGYTF.

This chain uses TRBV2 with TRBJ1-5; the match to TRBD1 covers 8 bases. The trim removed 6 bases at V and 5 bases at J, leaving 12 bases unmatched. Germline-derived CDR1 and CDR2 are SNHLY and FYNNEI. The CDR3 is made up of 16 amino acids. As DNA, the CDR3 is TGTGCCAGCAGCGTTCGACAGGGGACGCGGGATCAGCCCCAGCATTTT. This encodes CASSVRQGTRDQPQHF.

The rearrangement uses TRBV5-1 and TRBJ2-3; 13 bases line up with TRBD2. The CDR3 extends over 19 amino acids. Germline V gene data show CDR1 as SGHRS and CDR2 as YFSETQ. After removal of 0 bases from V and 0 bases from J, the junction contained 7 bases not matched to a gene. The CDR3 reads CASSLARLAGGPSTDTQYF. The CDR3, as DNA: TGCGCCAGCAGCTTGGCCCGACTAGCGGGGGGCCCTAGCACAGATACGCAGTATTTT.

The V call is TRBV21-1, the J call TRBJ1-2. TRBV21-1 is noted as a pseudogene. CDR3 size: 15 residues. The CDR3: CASSKGTASNYGYTF. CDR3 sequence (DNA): TGTGCCAGCAGCAAAGGAACGGCTTCTAACTATGGCTACACCTTC.

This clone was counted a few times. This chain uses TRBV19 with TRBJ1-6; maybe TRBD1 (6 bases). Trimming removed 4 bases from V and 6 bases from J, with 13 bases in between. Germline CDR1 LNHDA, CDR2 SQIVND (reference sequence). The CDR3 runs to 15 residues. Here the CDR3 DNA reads TGTGCCAGTAGTACAAACAGGGCTGGTAATTCACCCCTCCACTTT. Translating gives CASSTNRAGNSPLHF.

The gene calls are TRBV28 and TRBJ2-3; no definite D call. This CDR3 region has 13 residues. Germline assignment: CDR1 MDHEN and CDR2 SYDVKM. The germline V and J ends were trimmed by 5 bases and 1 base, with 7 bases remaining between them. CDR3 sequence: CASSPPGTDTQYF. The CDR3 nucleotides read TGTGCCAGCAGTCCGCCGGGCACAGATACGCAGTATTTT.

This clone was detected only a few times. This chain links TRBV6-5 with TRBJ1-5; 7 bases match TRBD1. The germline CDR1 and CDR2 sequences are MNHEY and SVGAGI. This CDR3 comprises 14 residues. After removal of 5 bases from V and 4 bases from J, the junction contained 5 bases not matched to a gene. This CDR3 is CASSRRQGNQPQHF. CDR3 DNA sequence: TGTGCCAGCAGTCGACGACAGGGTAATCAGCCCCAGCATTTT.

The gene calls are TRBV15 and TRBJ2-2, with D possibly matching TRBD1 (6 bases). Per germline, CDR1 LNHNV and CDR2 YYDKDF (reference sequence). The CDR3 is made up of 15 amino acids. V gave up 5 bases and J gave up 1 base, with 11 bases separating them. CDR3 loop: CATSSGQLNTGELFF. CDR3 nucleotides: TGTGCCACCAGCTCCGGACAGCTGAACACCGGGGAGCTGTTTTTT.

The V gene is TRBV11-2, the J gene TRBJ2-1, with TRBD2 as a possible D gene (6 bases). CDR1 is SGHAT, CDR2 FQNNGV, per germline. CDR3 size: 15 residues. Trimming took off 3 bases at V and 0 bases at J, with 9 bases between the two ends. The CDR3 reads CASSFGTPSYNEQFF. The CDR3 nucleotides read TGTGCCAGCAGCTTCGGGACTCCCTCCTACAATGAGCAGTTCTTC.